The 2 T cell receptor beta chains reported below all come from one sample, sequenced in a study of control samples from healthy donors and cancer patients. Data came from immunoSEQ multiplex PCR; TCRdb stores just in-frame clones and leaves some out. The sample holds about 220,000 clones; roughly 94% are singletons and the top ten take approximately 1.5%. The source material was blood. The receptors come from a man aged 50 to 59 in good health.

The chain combines TRBV12-3 or TRBV12-4 with TRBJ2-7; D might be TRBD1 or TRBD2, each matching 5 bases. V lost 7 bases, J lost 6 bases, and 16 bases lay in between. This CDR3 has 13 amino acids. The CDR3 sequence: CASTMGTLLEQYF. The CDR3 bases are TGTGCCAGCACCATGGGGACCCTCCTCGAGCAGTACTTC.

The genes are TRBV27 and TRBJ2-5; TRBD2 is a possible D gene (6 bases). The CDR3 length is 14 residues. Trimming shortened V by 4 bases and J by 1 base, and 10 bases separated the two germline ends. Germline assignment: CDR1 MNHEY and CDR2 SMNVEV (reference sequence). The CDR3 DNA sequence: TGTGCCAGCAGTTCGGGGAGGTTCCAAGAGACCCAGTACTTC. This gives the protein CASSSGRFQETQYF.